This section outlines one TCR beta chain sequence together with its context. The antigen is unknown. The sample originates from a study of vaccination and CD4 T cells after COVID-19. Study details: Each participant was administered two doses of a vaccine, which was either BNT162b2 or mRNA-1273.

The Oncomine TCR Beta short-read assay was applied to DNA of cultured CD4+ T cells. TCRdb called the PCR reads again in MiXCR, with one record for every CDR3 protein. The sample shows approximately 13,000 distinct CDR3 sequences, less than 50% of them seen only once. The treatment denotes: approximately nine-day PBMC culture with coronavirus spike peptide pools or control peptides (ViraFEST assay). V was pared by 1 base and J by 5 bases, with 14 bases between. Germline values: CDR1 SGDLS, CDR2 YYNGEE. The CDR3 is 15 amino acids. The sample consisted of CD4+ T cells from blood, cultured in vitro. The chain employs TRBV9 and TRBJ2-3; D gene ambiguous. The sequence was obtained from a human donor who had recovered from COVID-19. CDR3 in DNA: TGTGCCAGCAGCGTAAATCCGGAGATACTAGATACGCAGTATTTT. The encoded protein is CASSVNPEILDTQYF. The variable domain in full, completed from reference TRBV9 and TRBJ2-3, reads DSGVTQTPKHLITATGQRVTLRCSPRSGDLSVYWYQQSLDQGLQFLIQYYNGEERAKGNILERFSAQQFPDLHSELNLSSLELGDSALYFCASSVNPEILDTQYFGPGTRLTVL.